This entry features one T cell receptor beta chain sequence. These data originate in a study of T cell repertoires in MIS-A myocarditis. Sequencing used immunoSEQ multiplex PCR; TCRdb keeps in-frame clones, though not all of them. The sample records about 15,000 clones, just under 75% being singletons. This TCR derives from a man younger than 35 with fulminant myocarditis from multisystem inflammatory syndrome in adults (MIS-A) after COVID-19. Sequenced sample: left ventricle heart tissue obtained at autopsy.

In DNA, the CDR3 is TGTGCCACCAGACTCCGGCTTACGACAGGGTCTGGGGGCAATCAGCCCCAGCATTTT. Translation gives CATRLRLTTGSGGNQPQHF. The genes are TRBV15 and TRBJ1-5, with TRBD1 matching 7 bases. CDR1 is LNHNV and CDR2 is YYDKDF in the germline V gene (reference sequence). The trim removed 6 bases at V and 2 bases at J, leaving 19 bases unmatched. This CDR3 is built from 19 residues.